This TCR beta chain was found in a study of T cell responses to AZD1222 COVID-19 vaccine. Broader study findings: Repertoires were collected only later (after the peak T cell response had occurred). Recipients of AZD1222 seropositive at baseline numbered only 6 or 7. The donor cohort was predominantly white British with a female majority, and clonal diversity may have been underestimated.

To note about this clone: Antigen specificity is unknown.

CDR1 GTSNPN and CDR2 SVGIG come from the germline V gene (reference sequence). This CDR3 contains 14 residues. V lost 4 bases to trimming and J lost 2 bases; unmatched junction nucleotides: 3. Method: immunoSEQ multiplex PCR; TCRdb's copy keeps in-frame clones and lacks some. The table shows roughly 100,000 clones, with roughly 87% occurring only once. The receptor's source is an adult in good health. The V call is TRBV30, the J call TRBJ2-5; 11 bases are a match to TRBD2. The sample consisted of peripheral blood, taken on day 0 of AZD1222 vaccination. The CDR3 coding sequence is TGTGCCTGGATTGGGACTAGCGGTCAAGAGACCCAGTACTTC. The encoded protein is CAWIGTSGQETQYF.